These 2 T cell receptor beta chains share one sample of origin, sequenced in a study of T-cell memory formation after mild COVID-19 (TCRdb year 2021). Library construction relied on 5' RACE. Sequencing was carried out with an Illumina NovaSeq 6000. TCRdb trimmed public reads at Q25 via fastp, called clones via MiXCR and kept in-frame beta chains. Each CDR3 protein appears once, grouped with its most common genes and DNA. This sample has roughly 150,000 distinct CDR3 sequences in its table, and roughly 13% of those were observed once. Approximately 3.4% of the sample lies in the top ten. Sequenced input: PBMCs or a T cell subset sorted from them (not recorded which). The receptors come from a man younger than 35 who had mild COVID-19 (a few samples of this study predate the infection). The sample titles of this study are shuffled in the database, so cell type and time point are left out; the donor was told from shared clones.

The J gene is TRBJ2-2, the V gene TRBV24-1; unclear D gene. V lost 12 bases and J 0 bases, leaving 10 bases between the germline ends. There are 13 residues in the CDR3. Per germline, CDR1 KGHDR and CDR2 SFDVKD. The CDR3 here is CAASPANTGELFF. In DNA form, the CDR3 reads TGTGCCGCCTCACCCGCGAACACCGGGGAGCTGTTTTTT.

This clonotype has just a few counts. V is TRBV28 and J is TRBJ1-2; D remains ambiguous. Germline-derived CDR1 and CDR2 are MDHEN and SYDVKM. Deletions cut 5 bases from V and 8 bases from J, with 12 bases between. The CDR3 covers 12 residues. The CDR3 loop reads CASSTAGWGYTF. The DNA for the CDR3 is TGTGCCAGCAGTACGGCCGGATGGGGCTACACCTTC.